The 30 T cell receptor beta chains presented below share a single source sample, sequenced in a study of T cell responses to AZD1222 COVID-19 vaccine. Method: immunoSEQ multiplex PCR; TCRdb's copy keeps in-frame clones and lacks some. This table holds more than 110,000 clones, approximately 90% found once. This specimen consisted of peripheral blood, obtained on day 0 of AZD1222 vaccination. All receptors come from an adult in good health.

The rearrangement links TRBV30 to TRBJ2-3, with D unclear. The length of the CDR3 is 14 residues. Trimming removed 0 bases from V and 6 bases from J, with 13 bases in between. Germline CDR1 and CDR2: GTSNPN and SVGIG (reference sequence). In DNA, the CDR3 is TGTGCCTGGAGTGTATCTGGCGCCTCGGATACGCAGTATTTT. Amino acid sequence: CAWSVSGASDTQYF.

The chain combines TRBV11-1 with TRBJ2-3, with D perhaps TRBD1 (6 bases). V dropped 6 bases and J dropped 3 bases, with 16 bases sitting between them. The CDR3 is 15 residues long. Germline CDR1 reads SGHAT; CDR2 reads FQDESV (reference sequence). CDR3 sequence reads: CASSSRQAGTDTQYF. CDR3 coding DNA: TGTGCCAGCAGTTCGAGACAGGCAGGGACAGATACGCAGTATTTT. The whole variable domain, filled in from reference TRBV11-1 and TRBJ2-3, reads EAEVAQSPRYKITEKSQAVAFWCDPISGHATLYWYRQILGQGPELLVQFQDESVVDDSQLPKDRFSAERLKGVDSTLKIQPAELGDSAMYLCASSSRQAGTDTQYFGPGTRLTVL.

This rearrangement joins TRBV5-1 to TRBJ1-1; the D is unclear. Germline V gene data show CDR1 as SGHRS and CDR2 as YFSETQ. The CDR3 has 12 residues. V was pared by 4 bases and J by 8 bases, with 12 bases between. As DNA, the CDR3 is TGCGCCAGCAGCGTAGATCGGTCCGAAGCTTTCTTT. Encoded protein: CASSVDRSEAFF.

This chain connects TRBV12-3 or TRBV12-4 to TRBJ2-3; D unresolved. The CDR3 consists of 13 residues. V lost 6 bases to trimming and J lost 8 bases, with 15 bases between them. CDR3 in DNA: TGTGCCAGCAGGCCCACGGCCCTGGGTACGCAGTATTTT. Translating it yields CASRPTALGTQYF.

The chain couples TRBV3-1 (or the pseudogene TRBV3-2) to TRBJ1-5; 9 bases agree with TRBD1. The CDR3 runs to 13 residues. V lost 8 bases and J lost 4; bases outside the gene matches: 3. CDR1 and CDR2 from the germline V gene are LGHDT and YNNKEL (reference sequence). The CDR3 DNA reads as TGTGCCAGCGGGACAGGGAGGAATCAGCCCCAGCATTTT. Translation gives CASGTGRNQPQHF.

The chain has TRBV5-1 and TRBJ2-6; D is tentatively TRBD1 or TRBD2 (5 bases each). This CDR3 region has 16 residues. CDR1 is SGHRS, CDR2 YFSETQ, per germline. V lost 6 bases and J lost 0, with 13 bases in between. CDR3 DNA: TGCGCCAGCACCCCCGCCGGGGCCTCTGGGGCCAACGTCCTGACTTTC. Protein sequence: CASTPAGASGANVLTF.

The rearrangement uses TRBV2 and TRBJ1-5; the match to TRBD1 covers 10 bases. The length of the CDR3 is 15 residues. J was trimmed by 2 bases and V by 6 bases; bases with no gene match: 4. The germline gives CDR1 SNHLY, CDR2 FYNNEI. This CDR3 is CASSETGGGNQPQHF. The CDR3 nucleotides are TGTGCCAGCAGCGAGACAGGGGGCGGCAATCAGCCCCAGCATTTT. The full variable domain, its missing parts supplied by reference TRBV2 and TRBJ1-5, is EPEVTQTPSHQVTQMGQEVILRCVPISNHLYFYWYRQILGQKVEFLVSFYNNEISEKSEIFDDQFSVERPDGSNFTLKIRSTKLEDSAMYFCASSETGGGNQPQHFGDGTRLSIL.

The chain links TRBV30 to TRBJ2-5; 13 positions agree with TRBD2. The V and J ends lost 1 base and 9 bases, in that order; junction bases with no gene match: 11. The CDR3 runs to 16 residues. Germline lookup yields CDR1 GTSNPN and CDR2 SVGIG (reference sequence). The CDR3 DNA sequence: TGTGCCTGGAGTGGACTAGCGGGGGGCCCTTTAGGACCCCAGTACTTC. Encoded protein: CAWSGLAGGPLGPQYF.

The table lists this clone with a count of one. The rearrangement links TRBV19 to TRBJ1-2, with 7 bases identical to TRBD1. CDR3 length: 15 residues. Germline CDR1 is LNHDA and CDR2 is SQIVND (reference sequence). The ends lost 7 bases at V and 1 base at J; junction bases unmatched: 9. CDR3 nucleotides: TGTGCCAGTACTCTAGGGGGCAGTAATAACTATGGCTACACCTTC. Residues: CASTLGGSNNYGYTF.

The chain carries TRBV28 and TRBJ2-1, with D possibly TRBD2 on 5 matching bases. The CDR3 spans 15 residues. V gave up 2 bases and J gave up 2 bases, with 10 bases separating them. From germline, CDR1 is MDHEN and CDR2 SYDVKM. Here the CDR3 DNA reads TGTGCCAGCAGTTTACTAGCAGTCACCTACAATGAGCAGTTCTTC. Its translation: CASSLLAVTYNEQFF.

This sequence joins TRBV2 and TRBJ2-7; 12 bases align to TRBD2. Unmatched junction bases numbered 5, after V lost 8 bases and J lost 9 bases. The CDR3 extends over 12 amino acids. Looked up from germline, CDR1 is SNHLY and CDR2 is FYNNEI. This chain's CDR3 is CASRPTSGRQYF. CDR3 nucleotide sequence: TGTGCCAGCCGGCCGACTAGCGGGAGGCAGTACTTC.

The rearrangement links TRBV7-2 to TRBJ2-7; D is perhaps TRBD2 (5 bases). The CDR3 has 13 residues. V lost 5 bases and J lost 3, with 11 bases in between. CDR1 and CDR2 (germline): SGHTA, FQGNSA. In DNA, the CDR3 is TGTGCCAGCAGCCTGACTATGATCTACGAGCAGTACTTC. Translation: CASSLTMIYEQYF.

The chain couples TRBV5-1 to TRBJ1-4, with D possibly matching TRBD1 (6 bases). This CDR3 has 14 residues. The germline V gene has CDR1 SGHRS and CDR2 YFSETQ. V lost 0 bases and J lost 11, with 14 bases in between. The DNA for the CDR3 is TGCGCCAGCAGCTTGGAACCGGGGGCGGGGAAACTGTTTTTT. Translated: CASSLEPGAGKLFF.

The rearrangement uses TRBV27 and TRBJ1-6; D is undetermined. This CDR3 is 11 amino acids long. V lost 7 bases and J lost 10, with 8 bases in between. The germline V gene encodes CDR1 MNHEY and CDR2 SMNVEV (reference sequence). In DNA, the CDR3 is TGTGCCAGCAAGCCCAGGTCACCCCTCCACTTT. Protein: CASKPRSPLHF.

This clone came up once. The J gene is TRBJ1-4, the V gene TRBV24-1; D uncertain. The CDR3 is made up of 14 amino acids. The germline V gene encodes CDR1 KGHDR and CDR2 SFDVKD. The V gene lost 7 bases and the J gene lost 3 bases, with 11 bases spanning the gap. CDR3 DNA sequence: TGTGCCACCAGAGGGCCAGGAGCTAATGAAAAACTGTTTTTT. The encoded protein is CATRGPGANEKLFF.

The rearrangement joins TRBV19 to TRBJ1-2; weak D call: TRBD1 (5 bases). This CDR3 region has 15 residues. CDR1 is LNHDA and CDR2 is SQIVND in the germline V gene (reference sequence). V dropped 6 bases and J dropped 7 bases, with 21 bases sitting between them. The CDR3 spells CASSPPRLAGGGYTF. For the CDR3, the DNA is TGTGCCAGTAGCCCCCCGCGTTTAGCGGGGGGTGGCTACACCTTC.

Points on this clone: The same CDR3 is also encoded by other DNA sequences in this sample. V is TRBV5-4 and J is TRBJ1-2; no clear D gene. Germline assignment: CDR1 SGHNT and CDR2 YYREEE (reference sequence). This CDR3 comprises 13 residues. V gave up 4 bases and J gave up 2 bases, with 9 bases separating them. The CDR3 region has the DNA TGTGCCAGCAGCCCGGACGGAAACTATGGCTACACCTTC. Translating it yields CASSPDGNYGYTF.

The chain employs TRBV19 and TRBJ1-4, with TRBD1 matching 8 bases. The germline V gene has CDR1 LNHDA and CDR2 SQIVND (reference sequence). The CDR3 contains 15 residues. With 4 bases clipped from V and 8 bases from J, the junction kept 9 bases outside the gene matches. CDR3 loop: CASSTPTGEREKLFF. DNA of the CDR3: TGTGCCAGTAGTACCCCGACAGGGGAGAGGGAAAAACTGTTTTTT. Full variable domain (missing parts from reference TRBV19 and TRBJ1-4): DGGITQSPKYLFRKEGQNVTLSCEQNLNHDAMYWYRQDPGQGLRLIYYSQIVNDFQKGDIAEGYSVSREKKESFPLTVTSAQKNPTAFYLCASSTPTGEREKLFFGSGTQLSVL.

Only one count was recorded for this clone. This chain connects TRBV3-1 (or the pseudogene TRBV3-2) to TRBJ2-1; no reliable D call. V was cut by 1 base and J by 7 bases, with 5 bases left in between. The CDR3 is 12 residues long. CDR1 and CDR2 (germline): LGHDT, YNNKEL (reference sequence). The CDR3 reads CASSQVSNEQFF. CDR3 nucleotides: TGTGCCAGCAGCCAAGTTTCGAATGAGCAGTTCTTC.

This chain joins TRBV30 and TRBJ1-2; 7 positions match TRBD1. The CDR3 is 15 residues long. Unmatched junction bases numbered 9, after V lost 3 bases and J lost 2 bases. The germline gives CDR1 GTSNPN, CDR2 SVGIG (reference sequence). CDR3 loop: CAWSQDRSGNYGYTF. The CDR3, as DNA: TGTGCCTGGAGCCAGGACAGGTCGGGAAACTATGGCTACACCTTC. The variable domain in full, with the rest retrieved from reference TRBV30 and TRBJ1-2, is SQTIHQWPATLVQPVGSPLSLECTVEGTSNPNLYWYRQAAGRGLQLLFYSVGIGQISSEVPQNLSASRPQDRQFILSSKKLLLSDSGFYLCAWSQDRSGNYGYTFGSGTRLTVV.

V usage is TRBV10-3 and J usage is TRBJ1-6, with D hard to call. Trimming shortened V by 0 bases and J by 12 bases, and 9 bases separated the two germline ends. Germline loops: CDR1 ENHRY, CDR2 SYGVKD. The CDR3 is 13 residues long. The CDR3 sequence is CAISESTPGPLHF. CDR3 DNA sequence: TGTGCCATCAGTGAGTCAACGCCGGGACCCCTCCACTTT.

This chain uses TRBV7-9 with TRBJ2-7; 8 bases match TRBD2. V shed 3 bases and J 0 bases; nucleotides not matched to a gene: 1. The germline gives CDR1 SEHNR, CDR2 FQNEAQ (reference sequence). There are 14 residues in the CDR3. The CDR3 DNA is TGTGCCAGCAGCTTTAGCGGGGTCTCCTACGAGCAGTACTTC. Encoded protein: CASSFSGVSYEQYF. The whole variable domain, filled in from reference TRBV7-9 and TRBJ2-7, reads DTGVSQNPRHKITKRGQNVTFRCDPISEHNRLYWYRQTLGQGPEFLTYFQNEAQLEKSRLLSDRFSAERPKGSFSTLEIQRTEQGDSAMYLCASSFSGVSYEQYFGPGTRLTVT.

This clone was counted once. This sequence joins TRBV19 and TRBJ2-7; 8 positions agree with TRBD1. The CDR3 sequence is 16 residues long. Germline assignment: CDR1 LNHDA and CDR2 SQIVND (reference sequence). The junction had 9 bases not matched to a gene; V was cut back by 5 bases and J by 0 bases. CDR3 loop: CASSLTGQGASYEQYF. The DNA of the CDR3 is TGTGCCAGTAGTTTAACTGGACAGGGCGCCTCCTACGAGCAGTACTTC. Combining the CDR3 with reference TRBV19 and TRBJ2-7 gives the whole variable domain DGGITQSPKYLFRKEGQNVTLSCEQNLNHDAMYWYRQDPGQGLRLIYYSQIVNDFQKGDIAEGYSVSREKKESFPLTVTSAQKNPTAFYLCASSLTGQGASYEQYFGPGTRLTVT.

This sequence joins TRBV7-3 and TRBJ2-1; TRBD2 agrees at 11 bases. The CDR3 totals 16 residues. Germline lookup yields CDR1 SGHTA and CDR2 FQGTGA. The J segment lost 9 bases and the V segment lost 0 bases, leaving 7 bases of the junction unmatched. The chain's CDR3 is CASSLTGASGRSEQFF. The CDR3 DNA is TGTGCCAGCAGCTTAACCGGGGCTAGCGGGAGGTCTGAGCAGTTCTTC.

This chain joins TRBV27 and TRBJ2-3, with 11 positions matching TRBD1. Germline loops: CDR1 MNHEY, CDR2 SMNVEV (reference sequence). The CDR3 runs 15 residues. The V and J ends lost 0 bases and 5 bases, in that order; junction bases with no gene match: 1. The CDR3 region has the DNA TGTGCCAGCAGTTTATCGGGACAGGGGGGAGATACGCAGTATTTT. Amino acid sequence: CASSLSGQGGDTQYF.

The V call is TRBV4-3, the J call TRBJ2-7; TRBD2 aligns across 13 bases. V lost 3 bases, J lost 1 base, and 3 bases stayed unmatched. The germline V gene has CDR1 LGHNA and CDR2 YSLEER. The CDR3 has 16 amino acids. CDR3 coding DNA: TGCGCCAGCAGCCACGGGGGACTAGCGGGGTCCTACGAGCAGTACTTC. This gives the protein CASSHGGLAGSYEQYF.

This clone was found once. The chain employs TRBV5-4 and TRBJ2-2; 10 bases map to TRBD2. Germline V gene sequence: CDR1 SGHNT, CDR2 YYREEE (reference sequence). The CDR3 runs 16 residues. V dropped 0 bases and J dropped 3; count of bases not matched to a gene: 2. The CDR3, as DNA: TGTGCCAGCAGCTTGGAGCTAGCGGGGGACACCGGGGAGCTGTTTTTT. It is translated as CASSLELAGDTGELFF.

This sequence joins TRBV11-3 and TRBJ2-5, with 7 bases matching TRBD2. The ends lost 5 bases at V and 0 bases at J; junction bases unmatched: 3. CDR1 and CDR2 (germline): SGHNT, YENEEA. The CDR3 consists of 14 residues. The DNA for the CDR3 is TGTGCCAGCAGCCTCCGGGGGGACCAAGAGACCCAGTACTTC. It yields the protein CASSLRGDQETQYF.

The chain recombines TRBV6-4 with TRBJ1-2; D call uncertain. Between the trimmed V and J ends, which lost 6 bases and 4 bases, there was a span of 15 bases. This CDR3 spans 14 amino acids. CDR1 is MRHNA, CDR2 SNTAGT, per germline. The CDR3 loop reads CASRRVGAGYGYTF. CDR3 DNA sequence: TGTGCCAGCAGGAGGGTGGGCGCGGGCTATGGCTACACCTTC.

CDR3 amino acids: CASSISENSDIQYF. The CDR3 coding sequence is TGTGCCAGTAGTATCTCCGAAAACTCGGACATTCAGTACTTC. V usage is TRBV19 and J usage is TRBJ2-4; D call uncertain. The CDR3 is made up of 14 amino acids. With 3 bases removed from V and 8 bases from J, the gap between germline ends came to 14 bases. The germline V gene encodes CDR1 LNHDA and CDR2 SQIVND (reference sequence).